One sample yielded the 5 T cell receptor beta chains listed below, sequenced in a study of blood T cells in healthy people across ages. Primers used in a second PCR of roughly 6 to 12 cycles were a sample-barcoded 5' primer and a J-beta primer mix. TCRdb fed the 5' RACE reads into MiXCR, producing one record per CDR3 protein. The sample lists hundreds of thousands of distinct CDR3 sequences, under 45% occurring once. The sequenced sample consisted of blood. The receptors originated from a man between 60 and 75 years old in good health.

CDR3 nucleotides: TGCAGTGCTAGAGTCCTGGGCTCCTACGAGCAGTACTTC. Protein sequence: CSARVLGSYEQYF. This chain connects TRBV20-1 to TRBJ2-7; D is unresolved. The V end lost 1 base, the J end lost 0 bases, and 7 bases lay between the germline ends. Germline V lookup: CDR1 DFQATT, CDR2 SNEGSKA (reference sequence). The CDR3 loop spans 13 amino acids.

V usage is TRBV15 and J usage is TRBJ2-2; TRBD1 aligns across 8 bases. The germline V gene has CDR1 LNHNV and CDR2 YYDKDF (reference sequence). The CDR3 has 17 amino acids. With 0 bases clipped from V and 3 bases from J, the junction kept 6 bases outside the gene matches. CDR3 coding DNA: TGTGCCACCAGCAGAGATATAAGGACAGGGTACACCGGGGAGCTGTTTTTT. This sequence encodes CATSRDIRTGYTGELFF.

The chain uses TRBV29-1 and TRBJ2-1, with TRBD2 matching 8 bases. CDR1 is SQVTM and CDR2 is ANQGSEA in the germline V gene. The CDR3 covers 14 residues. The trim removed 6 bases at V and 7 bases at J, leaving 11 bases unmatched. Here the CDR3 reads CSVSGGPLVNEQFF. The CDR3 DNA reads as TGCAGCGTCTCGGGGGGGCCTTTGGTGAATGAGCAGTTCTTC.

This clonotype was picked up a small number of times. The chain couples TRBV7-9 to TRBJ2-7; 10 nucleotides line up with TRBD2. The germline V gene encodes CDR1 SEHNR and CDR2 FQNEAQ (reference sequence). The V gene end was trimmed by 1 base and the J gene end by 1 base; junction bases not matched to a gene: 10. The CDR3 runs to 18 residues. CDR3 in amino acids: CASSLEGLAGAQSYEQYF. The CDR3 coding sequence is TGTGCCAGCAGCTTAGAAGGCCTAGCGGGGGCTCAGTCCTACGAGCAGTACTTC.

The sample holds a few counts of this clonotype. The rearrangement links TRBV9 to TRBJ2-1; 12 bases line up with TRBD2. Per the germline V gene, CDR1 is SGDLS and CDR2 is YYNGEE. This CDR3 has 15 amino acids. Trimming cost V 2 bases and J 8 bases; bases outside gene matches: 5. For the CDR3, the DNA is TGTGCCAGCAGCGTCTCTAGCGGGGGGGCGCATGAGCAGTTCTTC. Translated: CASSVSSGGAHEQFF.